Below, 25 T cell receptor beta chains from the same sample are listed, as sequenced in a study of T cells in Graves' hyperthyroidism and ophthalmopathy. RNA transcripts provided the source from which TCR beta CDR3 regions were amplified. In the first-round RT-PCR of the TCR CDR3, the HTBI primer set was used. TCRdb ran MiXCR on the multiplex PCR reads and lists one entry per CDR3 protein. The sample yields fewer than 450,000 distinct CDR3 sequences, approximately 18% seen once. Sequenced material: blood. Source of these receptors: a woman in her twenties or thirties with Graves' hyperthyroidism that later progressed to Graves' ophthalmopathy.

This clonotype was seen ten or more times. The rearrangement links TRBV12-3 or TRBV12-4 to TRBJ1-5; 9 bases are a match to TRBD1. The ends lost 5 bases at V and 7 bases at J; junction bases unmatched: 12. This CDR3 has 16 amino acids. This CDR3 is CASSIGSGTGFQPQHF. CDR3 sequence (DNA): TGTGCCAGCAGTATAGGCTCCGGGACAGGGTTCCAGCCCCAGCATTTT.

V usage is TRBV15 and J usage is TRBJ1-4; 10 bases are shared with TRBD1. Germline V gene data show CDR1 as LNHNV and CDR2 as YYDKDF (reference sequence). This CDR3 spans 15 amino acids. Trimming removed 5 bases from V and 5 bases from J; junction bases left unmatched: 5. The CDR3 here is CATSPRGQGNEKLFF. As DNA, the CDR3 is TGTGCCACCAGCCCGCGGGGACAGGGGAATGAAAAACTGTTTTTT.

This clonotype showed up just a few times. CDR3 loop: CASSQQGDTDTQYF. The CDR3 DNA sequence: TGTGCCAGCAGCCAACAGGGAGACACAGATACGCAGTATTTT. V usage is TRBV3-1 and J usage is TRBJ2-3; D might be TRBD1 or TRBD2, each matching 5 bases. The CDR3 is 14 residues long. The germline V gene encodes CDR1 LGHDT and CDR2 YNNKEL (reference sequence). Trimming took 2 bases from V and 2 from J, leaving 8 bases between them.

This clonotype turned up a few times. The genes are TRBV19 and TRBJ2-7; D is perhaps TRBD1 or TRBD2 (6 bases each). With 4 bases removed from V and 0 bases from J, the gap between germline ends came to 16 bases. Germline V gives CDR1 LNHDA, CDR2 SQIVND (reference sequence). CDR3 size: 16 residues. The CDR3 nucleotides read TGTGCCAGTAGTACCCCCCGTGGGGGGCGCTCCTACGAGCAGTACTTC. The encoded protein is CASSTPRGGRSYEQYF.

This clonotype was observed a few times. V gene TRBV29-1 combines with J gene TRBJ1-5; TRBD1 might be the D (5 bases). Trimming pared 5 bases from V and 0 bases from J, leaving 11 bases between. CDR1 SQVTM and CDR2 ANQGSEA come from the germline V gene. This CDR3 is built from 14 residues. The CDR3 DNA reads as TGCAGCGTTAGGGACGGCAATAGCAATCAGCCCCAGCATTTT. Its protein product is CSVRDGNSNQPQHF.

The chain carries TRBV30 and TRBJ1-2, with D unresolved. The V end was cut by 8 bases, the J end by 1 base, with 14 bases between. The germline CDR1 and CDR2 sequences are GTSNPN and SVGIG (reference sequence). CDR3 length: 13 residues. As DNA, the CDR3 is TGTGCCCACCTAGAGGGATTTAACTATGGCTACACCTTC. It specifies CAHLEGFNYGYTF.

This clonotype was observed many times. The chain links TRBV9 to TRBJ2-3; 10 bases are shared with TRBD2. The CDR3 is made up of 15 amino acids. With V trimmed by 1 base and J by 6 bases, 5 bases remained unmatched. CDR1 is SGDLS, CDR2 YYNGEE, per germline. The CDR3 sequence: CASSVQLAGSDTQYF. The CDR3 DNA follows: TGTGCCAGCAGCGTACAACTAGCGGGGTCGGATACGCAGTATTTT.

The CDR3 DNA sequence: TGTGCCAGCAGTGAGGCAGGGGGCGGGAGTAGCAATCAGCCCCAGCATTTT. It specifies CASSEAGGGSSNQPQHF. The chain has TRBV2 and TRBJ1-5; 8 positions agree with TRBD1. CDR1 and CDR2 (germline): SNHLY, FYNNEI. V shed 3 bases and J 0 bases; nucleotides not matched to a gene: 7. The CDR3 contains 17 residues.

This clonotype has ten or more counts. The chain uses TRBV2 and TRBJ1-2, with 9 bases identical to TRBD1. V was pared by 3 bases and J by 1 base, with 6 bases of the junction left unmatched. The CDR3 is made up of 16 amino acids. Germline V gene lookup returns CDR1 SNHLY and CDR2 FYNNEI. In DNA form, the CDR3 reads TGTGCCAGCAGTGAGGGCCTGGGACAGGGTAACTATGGCTACACCTTC. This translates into CASSEGLGQGNYGYTF.

This CDR3 reads CASSLSGGELNYGYTF. DNA for the CDR3: TGCGCCAGCAGCTTGTCGGGGGGGGAGTTGAACTATGGCTACACCTTC. The genes are TRBV5-1 and TRBJ1-2; tentative D call: TRBD1 (5 bases). The CDR3 covers 16 residues. The V end was cut by 1 base, the J end by 2 bases, with 15 bases between. Germline CDR1 reads SGHRS; CDR2 reads YFSETQ.

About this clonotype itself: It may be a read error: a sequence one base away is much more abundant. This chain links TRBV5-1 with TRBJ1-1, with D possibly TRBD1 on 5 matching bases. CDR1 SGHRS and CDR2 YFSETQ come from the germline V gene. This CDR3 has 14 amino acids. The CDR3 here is CGSSLSGANTEAFF. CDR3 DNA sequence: TGCGGCAGCAGCTTGTCTGGGGCGAACACTGAAGCTTTCTTT.

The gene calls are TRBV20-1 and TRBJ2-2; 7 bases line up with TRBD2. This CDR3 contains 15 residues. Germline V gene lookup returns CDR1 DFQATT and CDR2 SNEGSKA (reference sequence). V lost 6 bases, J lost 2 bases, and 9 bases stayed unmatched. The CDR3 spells CSANQAGLNTGELFF. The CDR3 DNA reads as TGCAGTGCGAATCAAGCGGGGTTAAACACCGGGGAGCTGTTTTTT.

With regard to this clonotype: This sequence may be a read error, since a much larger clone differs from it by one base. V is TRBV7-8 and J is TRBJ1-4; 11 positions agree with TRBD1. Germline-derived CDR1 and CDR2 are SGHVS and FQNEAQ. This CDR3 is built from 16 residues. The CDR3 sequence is CASSTGQGATNEKLSF. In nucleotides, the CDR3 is TGTGCCAGCAGCACCGGACAGGGGGCGACTAATGAAAAACTGTCTTTT.

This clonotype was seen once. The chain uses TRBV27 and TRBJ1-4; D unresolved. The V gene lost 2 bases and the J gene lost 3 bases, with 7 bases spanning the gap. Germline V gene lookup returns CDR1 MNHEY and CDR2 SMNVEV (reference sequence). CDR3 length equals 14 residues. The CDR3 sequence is CASSLKSANEKLFF. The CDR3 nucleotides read TGTGCCAGCAGTTTAAAGTCGGCTAATGAAAAACTGTTTTTT.

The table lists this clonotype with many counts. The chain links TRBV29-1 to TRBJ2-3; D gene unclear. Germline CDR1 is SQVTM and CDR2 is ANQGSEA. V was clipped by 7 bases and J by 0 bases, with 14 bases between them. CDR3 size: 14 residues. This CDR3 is CSGTGSASTDTQYF. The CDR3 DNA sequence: TGCAGCGGGACCGGGTCAGCCAGCACAGATACGCAGTATTTT.

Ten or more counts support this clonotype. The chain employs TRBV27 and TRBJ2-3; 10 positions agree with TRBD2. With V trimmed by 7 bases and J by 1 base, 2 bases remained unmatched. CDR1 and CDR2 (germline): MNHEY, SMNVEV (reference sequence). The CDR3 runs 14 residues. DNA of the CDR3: TGTGCCAGCAAGCTAGCGGGAGGCACAGATACGCAGTATTTT. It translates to CASKLAGGTDTQYF.

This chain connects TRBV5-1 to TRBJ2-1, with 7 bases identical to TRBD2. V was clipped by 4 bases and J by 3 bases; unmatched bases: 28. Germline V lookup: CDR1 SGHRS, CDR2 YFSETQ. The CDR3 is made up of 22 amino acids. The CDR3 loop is CASSLTPLRRGSPGGDYNEQFF. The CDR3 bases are TGCGCCAGCAGCCTCACCCCCCTCCGGAGGGGTTCACCGGGAGGTGACTACAATGAGCAGTTCTTC. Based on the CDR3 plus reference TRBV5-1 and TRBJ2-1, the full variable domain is KAGVTQTPRYLIKTRGQQVTLSCSPISGHRSVSWYQQTPGQGLQFLFEYFSETQRNKGNFPGRFSGRQFSNSRSEMNVSTLELGDSALYLCASSLTPLRRGSPGGDYNEQFFGPGTRLTVL.

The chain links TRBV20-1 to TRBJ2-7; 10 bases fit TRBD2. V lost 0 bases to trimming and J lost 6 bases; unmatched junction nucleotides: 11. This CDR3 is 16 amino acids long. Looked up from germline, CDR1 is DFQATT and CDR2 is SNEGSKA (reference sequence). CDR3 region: CSARDPLAGGKAEQYF. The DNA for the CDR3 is TGCAGTGCTAGAGATCCATTAGCGGGAGGAAAGGCCGAGCAGTACTTC.

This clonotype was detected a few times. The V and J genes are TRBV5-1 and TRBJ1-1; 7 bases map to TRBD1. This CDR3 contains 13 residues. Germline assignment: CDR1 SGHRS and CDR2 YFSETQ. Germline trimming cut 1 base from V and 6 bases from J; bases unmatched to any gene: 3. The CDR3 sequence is CASSLQGVPEAFF. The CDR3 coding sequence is TGCGCCAGCAGCTTGCAGGGGGTTCCTGAAGCTTTCTTT.

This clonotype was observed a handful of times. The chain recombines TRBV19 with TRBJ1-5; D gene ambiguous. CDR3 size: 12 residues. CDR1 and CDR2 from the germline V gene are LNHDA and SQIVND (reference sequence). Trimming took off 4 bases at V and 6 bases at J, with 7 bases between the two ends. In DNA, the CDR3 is TGTGCCAGTAGTACCCTCTCTCAGCCCCAGCATTTT. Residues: CASSTLSQPQHF.

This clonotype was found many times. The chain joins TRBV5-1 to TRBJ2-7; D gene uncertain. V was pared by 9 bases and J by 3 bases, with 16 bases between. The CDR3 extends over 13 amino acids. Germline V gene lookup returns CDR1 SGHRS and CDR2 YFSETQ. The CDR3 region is CANPGPRSYEQYF. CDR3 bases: TGCGCCAACCCGGGCCCCCGGAGCTACGAGCAGTACTTC.

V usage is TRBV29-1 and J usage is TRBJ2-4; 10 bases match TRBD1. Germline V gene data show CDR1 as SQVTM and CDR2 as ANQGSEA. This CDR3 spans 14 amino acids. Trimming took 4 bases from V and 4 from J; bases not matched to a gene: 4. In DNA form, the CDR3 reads TGCAGCGTTGTACGGACAGGGGGAAAAAACATTCAGTACTTC. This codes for CSVVRTGGKNIQYF. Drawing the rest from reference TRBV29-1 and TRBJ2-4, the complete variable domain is SAVISQKPSRDICQRGTSLTIQCQVDSQVTMMFWYRQQPGQSLTLIATANQGSEATYESGFVIDKFPISRPNLTFSTLTVSNMSPEDSSIYLCSVVRTGGKNIQYFGAGTRLSVL.

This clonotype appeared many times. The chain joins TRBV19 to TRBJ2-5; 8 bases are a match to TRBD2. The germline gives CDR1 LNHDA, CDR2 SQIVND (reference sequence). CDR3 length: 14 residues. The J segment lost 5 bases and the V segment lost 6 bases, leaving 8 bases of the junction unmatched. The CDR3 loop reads CASRRAGDGETQYF. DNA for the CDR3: TGTGCCAGTAGGAGAGCGGGAGATGGGGAGACCCAGTACTTC.

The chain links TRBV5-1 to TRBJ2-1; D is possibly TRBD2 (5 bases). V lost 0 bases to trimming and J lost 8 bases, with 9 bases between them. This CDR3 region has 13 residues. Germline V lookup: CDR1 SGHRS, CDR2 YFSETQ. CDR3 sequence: CASSLVPEDEQFF. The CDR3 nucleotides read TGCGCCAGCAGCTTGGTACCGGAGGATGAGCAGTTCTTC.

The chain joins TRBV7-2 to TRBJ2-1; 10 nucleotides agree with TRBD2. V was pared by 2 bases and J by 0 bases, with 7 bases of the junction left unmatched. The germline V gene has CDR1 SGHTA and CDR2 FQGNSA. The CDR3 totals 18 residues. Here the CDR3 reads CASSLRTSGASSYNEQFF. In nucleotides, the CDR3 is TGTGCCAGCAGCTTAAGGACTAGCGGAGCCAGCTCCTACAATGAGCAGTTCTTC.